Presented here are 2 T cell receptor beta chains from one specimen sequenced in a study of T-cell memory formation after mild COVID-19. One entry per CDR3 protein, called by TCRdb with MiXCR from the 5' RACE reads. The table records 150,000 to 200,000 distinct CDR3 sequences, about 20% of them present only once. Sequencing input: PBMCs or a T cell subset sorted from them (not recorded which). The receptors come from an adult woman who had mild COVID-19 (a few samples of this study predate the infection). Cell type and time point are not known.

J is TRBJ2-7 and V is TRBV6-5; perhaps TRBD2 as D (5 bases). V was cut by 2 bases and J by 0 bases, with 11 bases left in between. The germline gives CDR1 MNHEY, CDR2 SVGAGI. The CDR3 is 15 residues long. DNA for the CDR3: TGTGCCAGCAGTTACGGGTTAACTAGCTCCTACGAGCAGTACTTC. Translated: CASSYGLTSSYEQYF.

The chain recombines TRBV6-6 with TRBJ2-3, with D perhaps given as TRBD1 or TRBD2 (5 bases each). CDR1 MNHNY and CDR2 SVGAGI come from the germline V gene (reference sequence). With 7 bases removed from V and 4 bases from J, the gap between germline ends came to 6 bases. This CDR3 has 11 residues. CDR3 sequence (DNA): TGTGCCAGCACGGGGCCAGATACGCAGTATTTT. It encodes CASTGPDTQYF.